Sequencing of this T cell receptor (beta chain) was carried out in a study of PD-L1 blockade in urothelial cancer. Indicated time point: peripheral blood 6 weeks after treatment start. The cohort comprised individuals with locally advanced or metastatic urothelial carcinoma. Broader study findings: Patients who had durable benefit saw their tumor-associated blood clones expand more at 3 weeks.

TCRdb keeps only in-frame clones here, not all; method: immunoSEQ multiplex PCR. The data contain fewer than 90,000 clones, approximately 90% of them singletons. A single count supports this clone. Its target is unknown. CDR1 and CDR2 (germline): MNHNS, SASEGT. This CDR3 spans 16 amino acids. With 4 bases clipped from V and 0 bases from J, the junction kept 3 bases outside the gene matches. The sample here was PBMCs, taken around atezolizumab (anti-PD-L1) treatment. The V gene is TRBV6-1, the J gene TRBJ2-6; TRBD1 agrees at 7 bases. The receptor comes from a woman aged 80 or over with urothelial cancer. The DNA of the CDR3 is TGTGCCAGCAGTGGAGGGACAGCCTCTGGGGCCAACGTCCTGACTTTC. Residues: CASSGGTASGANVLTF.